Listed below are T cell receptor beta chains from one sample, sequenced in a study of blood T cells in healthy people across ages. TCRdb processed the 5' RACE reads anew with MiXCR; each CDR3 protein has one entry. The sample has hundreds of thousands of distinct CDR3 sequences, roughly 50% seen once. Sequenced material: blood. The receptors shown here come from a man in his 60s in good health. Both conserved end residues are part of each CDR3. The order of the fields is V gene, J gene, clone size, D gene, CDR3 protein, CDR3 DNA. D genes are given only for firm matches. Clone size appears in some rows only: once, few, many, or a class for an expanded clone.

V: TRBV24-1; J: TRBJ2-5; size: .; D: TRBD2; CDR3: CATSDLRRGEQETQYF; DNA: TGTGCCACCAGTGATTTGCGTCGGGGGGAACAAGAGACCCAGTACTTC
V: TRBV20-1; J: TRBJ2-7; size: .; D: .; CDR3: CSASRVGPYEQYF; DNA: TGCAGTGCTAGCCGAGTTGGGCCCTACGAGCAGTACTTC
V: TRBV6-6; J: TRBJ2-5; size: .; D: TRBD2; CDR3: CASNAGGPETQYF; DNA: TGTGCCAGCAATGCGGGGGGGCCAGAGACCCAGTACTTC
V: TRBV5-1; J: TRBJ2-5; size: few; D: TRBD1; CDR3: CASSKSDRGTETQYF; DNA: TGCGCCAGCAGCAAATCGGACAGGGGGACTGAGACCCAGTACTTC
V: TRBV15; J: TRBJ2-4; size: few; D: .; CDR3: CATGGAKNIQYF; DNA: TGTGCCACCGGAGGGGCCAAAAACATTCAGTACTTC
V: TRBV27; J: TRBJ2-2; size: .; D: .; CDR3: CASSLRTEKDTGELFF; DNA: TGTGCCAGCAGTTTACGGACAGAGAAGGACACCGGGGAGCTGTTTTTT
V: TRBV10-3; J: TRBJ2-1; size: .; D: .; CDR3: CAISLAGPRNEQFF; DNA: TGTGCCATCAGTCTAGCCGGACCACGCAATGAGCAGTTCTTC
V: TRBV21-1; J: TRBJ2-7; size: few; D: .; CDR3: CASSARGVTYEQYF; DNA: TGTGCCAGCAGCGCTCGGGGCGTCACCTACGAGCAGTACTTC
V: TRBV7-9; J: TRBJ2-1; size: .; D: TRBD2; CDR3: CASSGGLAGALNEQFF; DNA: TGTGCCAGCAGCGGCGGACTAGCGGGGGCCCTCAATGAGCAGTTCTTC
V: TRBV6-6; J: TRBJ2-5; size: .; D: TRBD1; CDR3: CASSYGHRGEETQYF; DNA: TGTGCCAGCAGTTACGGACACAGGGGGGAAGAGACCCAGTACTTC
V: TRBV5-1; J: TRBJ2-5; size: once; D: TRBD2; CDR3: CASSFPLAGGLGNEQYF; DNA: TGCGCCAGCAGCTTCCCACTAGCGGGAGGGTTGGGCAATGAGCAGTACTTC
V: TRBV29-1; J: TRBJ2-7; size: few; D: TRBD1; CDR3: CSVASHDTGTGHEQYF; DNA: TGCAGCGTTGCCTCCCACGATACCGGGACAGGCCACGAGCAGTACTTC
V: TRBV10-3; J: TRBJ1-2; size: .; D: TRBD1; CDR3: CAISGQGPGGYTF; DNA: TGTGCCATCAGTGGACAGGGGCCGGGGGGCTACACCTTC
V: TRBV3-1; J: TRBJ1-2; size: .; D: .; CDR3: CASSQEAGGYYGYTF; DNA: TGTGCCAGCAGCCAAGAGGCGGGCGGCTACTATGGCTACACCTTC
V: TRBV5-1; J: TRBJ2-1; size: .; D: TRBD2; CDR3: CASSFTSGGFYNEQFF; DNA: TGCGCCAGCAGCTTTACTAGCGGGGGGTTCTACAATGAGCAGTTCTTC
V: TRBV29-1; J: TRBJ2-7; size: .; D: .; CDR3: CSVEAVDRHNEQYF; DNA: TGCAGCGTTGAAGCCGTGGACAGACACAATGAGCAGTACTTC
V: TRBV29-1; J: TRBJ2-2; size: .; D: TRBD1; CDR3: CSVVDRQSAGELFF; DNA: TGCAGCGTTGTGGACAGGCAAAGTGCCGGGGAGCTGTTTTTT
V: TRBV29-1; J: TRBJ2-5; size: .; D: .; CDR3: CSAAGQVGETQYF; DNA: TGCAGCGCTGCTGGGCAGGTAGGAGAGACCCAGTACTTC
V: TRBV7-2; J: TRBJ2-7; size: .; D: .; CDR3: CASSLEGGGIYEQYF; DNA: TGTGCCAGCAGCTTAGAAGGAGGGGGCATTTACGAGCAGTACTTC
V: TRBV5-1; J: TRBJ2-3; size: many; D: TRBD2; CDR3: CASSLAESTDTQYF; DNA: TGCGCCAGCAGCCTAGCGGAGAGCACAGATACGCAGTATTTT
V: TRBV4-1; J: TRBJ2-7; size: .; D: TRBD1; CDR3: CASSLHRGAYEQYF; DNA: TGCGCCAGCAGCCTCCACAGGGGAGCCTACGAGCAGTACTTC
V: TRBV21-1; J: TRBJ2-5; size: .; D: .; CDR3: CARGMGLRTTLGTQYF; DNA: TGTGCCAGGGGAATGGGTTTGCGGACCACTTTGGGGACCCAGTACTTC
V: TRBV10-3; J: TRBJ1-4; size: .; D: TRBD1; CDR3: CAISESLTGGTTNEKLFF; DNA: TGTGCCATCAGTGAGTCCCTGACAGGGGGCACAACTAATGAAAAACTGTTTTTT
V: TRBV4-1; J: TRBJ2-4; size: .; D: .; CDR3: CASSQQSQARNIQYF; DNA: TGCGCCAGCAGCCAGCAGAGCCAGGCGAGGAACATTCAGTACTTC
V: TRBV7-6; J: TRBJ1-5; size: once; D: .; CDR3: CASTAGAGSVQPQHF; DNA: TGTGCCAGCACCGCCGGGGCGGGATCCGTCCAGCCCCAGCATTTT
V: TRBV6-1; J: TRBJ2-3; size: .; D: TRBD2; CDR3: CASSMGLEVDTQYF; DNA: TGTGCCTCCTCAATGGGACTAGAAGTGGATACGCAGTATTTT
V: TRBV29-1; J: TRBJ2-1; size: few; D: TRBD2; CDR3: CSVSSGGYNEQFF; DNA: TGCAGCGTTTCTAGCGGGGGGTACAATGAGCAGTTCTTC